This T cell receptor beta chain was retrieved from a study of tumor and adjacent non-tumor tissue in lung cancer. Across the study: Around 4.2 million productive TCRbeta reads were obtained per sample on average.

The template was RNA from unsorted bulk tissue. Three rounds of nested PCR, following a modified ARM-PCR protocol, produced the TCRbeta library. Using its own MiXCR run on the multiplex PCR reads, TCRdb lists one record per CDR3 protein. The table has approximately 120,000 distinct CDR3 sequences, roughly 64% seen once. Turning to this clonotype: Its matching antigen is unknown. This may be a read error: a much more frequent sequence differs by one nucleotide.

Points from the study as a whole: Shorter survival was associated with higher TCR diversity in tumors.

In germline, CDR1 is ENHRY, CDR2 SYGVKD. CDR3 length: 16 amino acids. Sequencing was performed on lung tumor tissue. The genes are TRBV10-3 and TRBJ2-3; tentatively, D is TRBD1 or TRBD2 (5 bases each). The receptor comes from a man aged 25-40 years with non-small cell lung cancer. The CDR3 DNA follows: TGTGCCATCAGTGAGTCGAGAGGGGCGAACACAGGTACGCAGTATTTT. Residues: CAISESRGANTGTQYF.